One T cell receptor beta chain is described in this entry. Its antigen is as yet unknown. These data come from a study of T-cell memory formation after mild COVID-19. Study-wide points: The study detected some responding clones in pre-infection memory, suggesting cross-reactive memory joined.

There are 15 residues in the CDR3. Germline V lookup: CDR1 SGHRS, CDR2 YFSETQ. The V gene lost 0 bases and the J gene lost 0 bases, with 6 bases spanning the gap. TCR alpha and TCR beta cDNA libraries with sample barcodes and UMIs came from 5'RACE using constant-segment primers. TCRdb called the 5' RACE reads again in MiXCR, with one record for every CDR3 protein. The table records under 200,000 distinct CDR3 sequences, roughly 10% of them present only once. V usage is TRBV5-1 and J usage is TRBJ2-2, with D unresolved. Sequencing input: PBMCs or a T cell subset sorted from them (not recorded which). This clonotype originated in a young man who had mild COVID-19 (a few samples of this study predate the infection). Cell type and time point are not known. CDR3 region: CASSLARTNTGELFF. CDR3 nucleotides: TGCGCCAGCAGCTTGGCCAGAACGAACACCGGGGAGCTGTTTTTT.